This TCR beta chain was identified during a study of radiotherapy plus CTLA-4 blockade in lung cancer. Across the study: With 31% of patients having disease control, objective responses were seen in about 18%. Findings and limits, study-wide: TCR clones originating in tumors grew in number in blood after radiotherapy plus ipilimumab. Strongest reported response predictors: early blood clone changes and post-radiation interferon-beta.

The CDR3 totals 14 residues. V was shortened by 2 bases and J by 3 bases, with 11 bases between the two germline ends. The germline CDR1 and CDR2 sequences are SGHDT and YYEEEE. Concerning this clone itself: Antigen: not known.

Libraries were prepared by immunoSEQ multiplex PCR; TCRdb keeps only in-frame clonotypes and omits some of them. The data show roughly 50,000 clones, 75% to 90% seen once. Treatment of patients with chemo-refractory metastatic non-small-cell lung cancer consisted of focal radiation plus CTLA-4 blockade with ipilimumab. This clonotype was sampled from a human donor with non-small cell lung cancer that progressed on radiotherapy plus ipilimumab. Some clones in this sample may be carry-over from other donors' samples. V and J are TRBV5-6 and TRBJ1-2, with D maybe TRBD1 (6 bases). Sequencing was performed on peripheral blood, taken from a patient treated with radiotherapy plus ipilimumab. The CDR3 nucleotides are TGTGCCAGCAGCTTCAGGGGTCTCTACTATGGCTACACCTTC. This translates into CASSFRGLYYGYTF. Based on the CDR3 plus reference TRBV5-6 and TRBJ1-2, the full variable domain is DAGVTQSPTHLIKTRGQQVTLRCSPKSGHDTVSWYQQALGQGPQFIFQYYEEEERQRGNFPDRFSGHQFPNYSSELNVNALLLGDSALYLCASSFRGLYYGYTFGSGTRLTVV.